The 26 T cell receptor beta chains below come from one sample, sequenced in a study of cytomegalovirus exposure and HLA in healthy donors. PCR used 60 Vbeta primers and 13 Jbeta primers. Generated by immunoSEQ multiplex PCR, the TCRdb table keeps only in-frame clones and is missing some. The sample includes some 140,000 clones. Sequencing input: PBMCs. Receptors were obtained from an older woman in good health and CMV-seronegative.

This chain connects TRBV19 to TRBJ2-7, with a weak D call TRBD1 (6 bases). Deletions cut 3 bases from V and 2 bases from J, with 14 bases between. CDR1 is LNHDA, CDR2 SQIVND, per germline (reference sequence). The CDR3 length is 15 residues. The CDR3 DNA follows: TGTGCCAGTAGTATTGCTCAGGGGTCAGCCTACGAGCAGTACTTC. Translated: CASSIAQGSAYEQYF.

The chain combines TRBV7-9 with TRBJ2-5; no clear D gene. V lost 7 bases and J lost 2, with 5 bases in between. CDR3 length: 11 amino acids. Germline V gene lookup returns CDR1 SEHNR and CDR2 FQNEAQ (reference sequence). In DNA form, the CDR3 reads TGTGCCAGCACCCCACAAGAGACCCAGTACTTC. Protein sequence: CASTPQETQYF.

This chain connects TRBV7-9 to TRBJ1-6, with 9 bases that match TRBD1. The length of the CDR3 is 17 residues. With V trimmed by 5 bases and J by 6 bases, 11 bases remained unmatched. Germline loops: CDR1 SEHNR, CDR2 FQNEAQ (reference sequence). The CDR3 DNA reads TGTGCCAGCAGCCCCCGGGACAGGGATTACCTTAATTCACCCCTCCACTTT. Its protein product is CASSPRDRDYLNSPLHF.

In the case of this clone: Germline and junction disagree at one end, which may indicate a read error. V usage is TRBV14 and J usage is TRBJ1-1; D perhaps matches TRBD1 (6 bases). Germline V CDR1 and CDR2: SGHDN, FVKESK. The CDR3 consists of 14 residues. The CDR3 DNA sequence: TGTACCAGCAGCCAAGATCGCACAGGGTTTGAAGCTTTCTTT. Translated, it gives CTSSQDRTGFEAFF.

The chain is built from TRBV5-1 and TRBJ2-1, with TRBD2 identical over 9 bases. With V trimmed by 1 base and J by 0 bases, 14 bases remained unmatched. The germline gives CDR1 SGHRS, CDR2 YFSETQ. This CDR3 comprises 20 residues. The CDR3 DNA follows: TGCGCCAGCAGCTTGAGGTCCCCTAGCGGGACCCTAAGCTCCTACAATGAGCAGTTCTTC. It translates to CASSLRSPSGTLSSYNEQFF. Filled out from reference TRBV5-1 and TRBJ2-1, the complete variable domain reads KAGVTQTPRYLIKTRGQQVTLSCSPISGHRSVSWYQQTPGQGLQFLFEYFSETQRNKGNFPGRFSGRQFSNSRSEMNVSTLELGDSALYLCASSLRSPSGTLSSYNEQFFGPGTRLTVL.

The genes are TRBV27 and TRBJ1-4; D unresolved. V was cut by 6 bases and J by 4 bases, with 18 bases left in between. CDR1 and CDR2 from the germline V gene are MNHEY and SMNVEV (reference sequence). This CDR3 comprises 16 residues. The CDR3 is CASSPRQDILNEKLFF. DNA of the CDR3: TGTGCCAGCAGCCCCCGACAAGACATCCTTAATGAAAAACTGTTTTTT.

The chain couples TRBV7-2 to TRBJ1-2; D is undetermined. Trimming took off 3 bases at V and 6 bases at J, with 11 bases between the two ends. Germline CDR1 SGHTA, CDR2 FQGNSA. There are 13 residues in the CDR3. CDR3 residues: CASSFRGRNGYTF. CDR3 nucleotides: TGTGCCAGCAGCTTTAGAGGGCGAAATGGCTACACCTTC. Full variable domain (outside the CDR3, taken from reference TRBV7-2 and TRBJ1-2): GAGVSQSPSNKVTEKGKDVELRCDPISGHTALYWYRQSLGQGLEFLIYFQGNSAPDKSGLPSDRFSAERTGGSVSTLTIQRTQQEDSAVYLCASSFRGRNGYTFGSGTRLTVV.

This rearrangement joins TRBV7-9 to TRBJ2-7, with 9 bases matching TRBD1. CDR1 is SEHNR and CDR2 is FQNEAQ in the germline V gene (reference sequence). V lost 5 bases and J lost 3; bases outside the gene matches: 8. CDR3 length: 15 amino acids. DNA of the CDR3: TGTGCCAGCAGCCCTACTTGGGACAGGGTCTACGAGCAGTACTTC. This codes for CASSPTWDRVYEQYF.

The chain has TRBV2 and TRBJ2-1, with TRBD1 identical over 8 bases. The germline V gene has CDR1 SNHLY and CDR2 FYNNEI. V lost 4 bases and J lost 5; bases outside the gene matches: 7. The CDR3 sequence is 15 residues long. In DNA form, the CDR3 reads TGTGCCAGCAGTGCGACAGGGGTTGGTCACAATGAGCAGTTCTTC. Amino acid sequence: CASSATGVGHNEQFF.

V usage is TRBV28 and J usage is TRBJ2-7; D perhaps matches TRBD1 (6 bases). Looked up from germline, CDR1 is MDHEN and CDR2 is SYDVKM. This CDR3 region has 14 residues. The ends were cut back, 9 bases at V and 1 base at J, with 16 bases in the middle. CDR3 in DNA: TGTGCCAGTAAAATACAGGGTGATTCCTACGAGCAGTACTTC. Protein product: CASKIQGDSYEQYF.

V and J are TRBV11-3 and TRBJ2-5, with D maybe TRBD2 (5 bases). The CDR3 is 11 residues long. Per germline, CDR1 SGHNT and CDR2 YENEEA. The V and J ends lost 5 bases and 4 bases respectively, with 5 bases between them. The CDR3 nucleotides are TGTGCCAGCAGCGCGGGAGAGACCCAGTACTTC. Translated, it gives CASSAGETQYF.

This rearrangement joins TRBV2 to TRBJ1-4, with 7 nucleotides matching TRBD1. The CDR3 runs 15 residues. The V and J ends lost 1 base and 8 bases, in that order; junction bases with no gene match: 7. CDR1 and CDR2 from the germline V gene are SNHLY and FYNNEI. This chain's CDR3 is CASSEGSTGQEKLFF. The CDR3 DNA is TGTGCCAGCAGTGAAGGGTCGACAGGGCAGGAAAAACTGTTTTTT. Variable domain in full (rest from reference TRBV2 and TRBJ1-4): EPEVTQTPSHQVTQMGQEVILRCVPISNHLYFYWYRQILGQKVEFLVSFYNNEISEKSEIFDDQFSVERPDGSNFTLKIRSTKLEDSAMYFCASSEGSTGQEKLFFGSGTQLSVL.

The chain is built from TRBV5-1 and TRBJ2-7; D gene ambiguous. CDR3 length: 12 residues. V was shortened by 0 bases and J by 4 bases, with 5 bases between the two germline ends. Germline CDR1 SGHRS, CDR2 YFSETQ. This CDR3 reads CASSLVSYEQYF. The CDR3 region has the DNA TGCGCCAGCAGCTTGGTGAGTTACGAGCAGTACTTC.

V is TRBV9 and J is TRBJ1-2; unclear D gene. The V and J ends lost 0 bases and 4 bases respectively, with 10 bases between them. Germline CDR1 SGDLS, CDR2 YYNGEE. The CDR3 is 14 residues long. Written as DNA, the CDR3 is TGTGCCAGCAGCGTAGTGGAGGGAGGCTATGGCTACACCTTC. Encoded protein: CASSVVEGGYGYTF. Filled out from reference TRBV9 and TRBJ1-2, the complete variable domain reads DSGVTQTPKHLITATGQRVTLRCSPRSGDLSVYWYQQSLDQGLQFLIQYYNGEERAKGNILERFSAQQFPDLHSELNLSSLELGDSALYFCASSVVEGGYGYTFGSGTRLTVV.

CDR3 residues: CASSPSTGGAVNSPLHF. CDR3 DNA: TGTGCCAGCAGCCCGTCTACAGGGGGGGCGGTGAATTCACCCCTCCACTTT. The rearrangement links TRBV5-4 to TRBJ1-6; 8 positions match TRBD1. Germline trimming cut 4 bases from V and 7 bases from J; bases unmatched to any gene: 13. The CDR3 loop spans 17 amino acids. Germline lookup yields CDR1 SGHNT and CDR2 YYREEE (reference sequence).

The V gene is TRBV9, the J gene TRBJ2-1; D might be TRBD2 (7 bases). Deletions cut 2 bases from V and 6 bases from J, with 12 bases between. Germline V gene data show CDR1 as SGDLS and CDR2 as YYNGEE. The CDR3 is 14 amino acids. The CDR3 DNA sequence: TGTGCCAGCAGCGTGGGGGGGCGTAGCAATGAGCAGTTCTTC. This encodes CASSVGGRSNEQFF.

Concerning this clone: Within the sample, other DNA sequences also encode this same CDR3. This chain connects TRBV10-1 to TRBJ2-3; no clear D gene. Trimming cost V 3 bases and J 4 bases, with 5 bases left between them. The CDR3 runs 12 residues. The V gene's germline CDR1 is WNHNN and CDR2 SYGVQD (reference sequence). CDR3 loop: CASSDSSDTQYF. The DNA of the CDR3 is TGCGCCAGCAGTGATTCCTCAGATACGCAGTATTTT.

CDR3 in DNA: TGTGCCAGCAGCTCCGCACTAGCTTTGTACAATGAGCAGTTCTTC. Amino acid sequence: CASSSALALYNEQFF. J is TRBJ2-1 and V is TRBV5-6, with a weak D call TRBD2 (6 bases). Trimming stripped 3 bases from V and 4 bases from J, with 14 bases between. The germline gives CDR1 SGHDT, CDR2 YYEEEE. CDR3 length: 15 amino acids.

The chain employs TRBV28 and TRBJ1-5, with 7 bases identical to TRBD1. This CDR3 has 13 amino acids. Germline lookup yields CDR1 MDHEN and CDR2 SYDVKM. V lost 3 bases to trimming and J lost 5 bases; unmatched junction nucleotides: 1. The CDR3 loop reads CASSFQGDQPQHF. The DNA for the CDR3 is TGTGCCAGCAGTTTTCAGGGGGATCAGCCCCAGCATTTT.

The chain links TRBV9 to TRBJ2-2; 11 bases line up with TRBD1. The J segment lost 6 bases and the V segment lost 2 bases, leaving 3 bases of the junction unmatched. This CDR3 is built from 15 residues. Germline V CDR1 and CDR2: SGDLS, YYNGEE. The CDR3 DNA is TGTGCCAGCAGCGTCGCGGGACAGGGGGCCGGGGAGCTGTTTTTT. Protein sequence: CASSVAGQGAGELFF.

The gene calls are TRBV5-1 and TRBJ2-3; no definite D call. CDR3 length equals 13 residues. Germline V gene lookup returns CDR1 SGHRS and CDR2 YFSETQ. Trimming removed 2 bases at V and 1 base at J, with 5 bases between. CDR3 DNA sequence: TGCGCCAGCAGCTTCCAGGGCACAGATACGCAGTATTTT. It yields the protein CASSFQGTDTQYF.

This chain uses TRBV7-9 with TRBJ1-1; tentative D call: TRBD1 (6 bases). Deletions cut 4 bases from V and 6 bases from J, with 15 bases between. The CDR3 extends over 14 amino acids. CDR1 and CDR2 (germline): SEHNR, FQNEAQ (reference sequence). The CDR3 spells CASSSEGGGAEAFF. CDR3 DNA: TGTGCCAGCAGCTCTGAGGGGGGGGGCGCTGAAGCTTTCTTT.

The chain joins TRBV6-5 to TRBJ1-3; D not certain. This CDR3 is 15 amino acids long. Germline CDR1 and CDR2: MNHEY and SVGAGI. Trimming pared 6 bases from V and 0 bases from J, leaving 12 bases between. CDR3: CASSRSAGSGNTIYF. Written as DNA, the CDR3 is TGTGCCAGCAGCCGGTCTGCGGGCTCTGGAAACACCATATATTTT.

The chain couples TRBV2 to TRBJ1-5; 9 bases align to TRBD1. V dropped 5 bases and J dropped 1; count of bases not matched to a gene: 3. In germline, CDR1 is SNHLY, CDR2 FYNNEI. The CDR3 sequence is 15 residues long. Written as DNA, the CDR3 is TGTGCCAGCAGTAAAGGGACAGGGAGCAATCAGCCCCAGCATTTT. Its translation: CASSKGTGSNQPQHF.

This chain connects TRBV18 to TRBJ1-1; D not certain. CDR1 and CDR2 from the germline V gene are KGHSH and LQKENI. The length of the CDR3 is 13 residues. V lost 7 bases, J lost 1 base, and 10 bases lay in between. CDR3 nucleotides: TGTGCCAGCTTCCTGCGGGAGAACACTGAAGCTTTCTTT. Translating it yields CASFLRENTEAFF.

This chain links TRBV28 with TRBJ2-2; TRBD2 might be the D (5 bases). The V gene's germline CDR1 is MDHEN and CDR2 SYDVKM. The CDR3 consists of 12 residues. Trimming left V 11 bases short and J 0 bases short, with 7 bases between. DNA of the CDR3: TGTGCCGTCGGGGCGAACACCGGGGAGCTGTTTTTT. Amino acid sequence: CAVGANTGELFF.